This entry features one T cell receptor (beta chain) sequence. Its specificity is not known. These data are taken from a study of response to subunit inactivated influenza vaccine. Study-wide results and caveats: Authors suggested few new T cells are recruited by each seasonal influenza vaccination.

One entry per CDR3 protein, called by TCRdb with MiXCR from the RT-PCR reads. The sample carries some 850,000 distinct CDR3 sequences, about a fifth recorded once. There are 15 residues in the CDR3. V gave up 5 bases and J gave up 4 bases, with 19 bases separating them. Germline CDR1 SGHRS, CDR2 YFSETQ. Sequencing was performed on PBMCs from blood, taken roughly 5 days after vaccination. This sequence originates from a man between 45 and 60 years old who received an inactivated influenza vaccine. The J gene is TRBJ2-7, the V gene TRBV5-1; D is tentatively TRBD1 or TRBD2 (5 bases each). The CDR3 region is CASSLRDASRYEQYF. The CDR3 region has the DNA TGCGCCAGCAGTCTAAGGGACGCGAGTAGGTACGAGCAGTACTTC.